This T cell receptor (beta chain) was recorded in a study of blood T cell repertoires in COVID-19. The overall study: There were acute and convalescent COVID-19 samples, and they came from the United States, Italy and Spain. T cells, B-cell-depleted T cells, or PBMCs supplied cDNA or gDNA.

Original methodology: Reference gene primer amplification gave estimated nucleated cell counts. Data came from immunoSEQ multiplex PCR; TCRdb stores just in-frame clones and leaves some out. The DNA was the basis for D and trimming; V, J and clone size are from that table. The sample holds 170,000 or so clones; 80% to 90% are singletons and the top ten take roughly 0.85%. This clone showed up just once. The germline V and J ends were trimmed by 7 bases and 7 bases, with 16 bases remaining between them. The CDR3 is made up of 13 amino acids. Germline V lookup: CDR1 MDHEN, CDR2 SYDVKM. The specimen sequenced was peripheral blood. The gene calls are TRBV28 and TRBJ1-2; D is possibly TRBD1 (6 bases). This TCR came from a woman between 18 and 29 years old who had recovered from COVID-19. The CDR3 DNA reads TGTGCCAGCAACCTAAACAGGGCGGGTGGCTACACCTTC. Amino acids: CASNLNRAGGYTF.